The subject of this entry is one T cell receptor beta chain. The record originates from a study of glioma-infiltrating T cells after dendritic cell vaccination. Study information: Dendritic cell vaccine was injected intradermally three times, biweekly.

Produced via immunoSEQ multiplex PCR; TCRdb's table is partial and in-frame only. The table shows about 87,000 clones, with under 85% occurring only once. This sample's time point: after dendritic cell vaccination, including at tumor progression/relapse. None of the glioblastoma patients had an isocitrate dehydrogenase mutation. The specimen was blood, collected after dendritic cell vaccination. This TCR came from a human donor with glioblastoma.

DNA of the CDR3: TGTGCCTGGAGCCGACGCGGGGGGCCAGGAGAGACCCAGTACTTC. This sequence encodes CAWSRRGGPGETQYF. V and J are TRBV30 and TRBJ2-5; 8 bases match TRBD2. Trimming took 3 bases from V and 4 from J; bases not matched to a gene: 10. The CDR3 is 15 residues long. From germline, CDR1 is GTSNPN and CDR2 SVGIG (reference sequence).